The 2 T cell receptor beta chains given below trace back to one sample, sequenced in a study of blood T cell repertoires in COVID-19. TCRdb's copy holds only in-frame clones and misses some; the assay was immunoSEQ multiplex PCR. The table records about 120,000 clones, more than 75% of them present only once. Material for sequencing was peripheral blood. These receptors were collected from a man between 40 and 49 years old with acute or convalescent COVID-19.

DNA of the CDR3: TGTGCCAGCAGAACCCGGACAGTTTACGAGCAGTACTTC. Encoded protein: CASRTRTVYEQYF. V gene TRBV6-5 combines with J gene TRBJ2-7; TRBD1 might be the D (6 bases). CDR3 length equals 13 residues. The V end was cut by 6 bases, the J end by 4 bases, with 13 bases between. The germline V gene encodes CDR1 MNHEY and CDR2 SVGAGI.

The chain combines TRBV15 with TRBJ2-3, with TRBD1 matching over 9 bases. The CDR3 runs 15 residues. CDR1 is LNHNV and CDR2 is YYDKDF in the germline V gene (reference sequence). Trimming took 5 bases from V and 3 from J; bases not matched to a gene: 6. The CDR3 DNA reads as TGTGCCACCAGCCCACCGGACAGGGGAACAGATACGCAGTATTTT. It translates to CATSPPDRGTDTQYF.